The 8 T cell receptor beta chains listed next were all sequenced from one sample in a study of human T cells and chemical hapten exposure. TCRdb reprocessed the RACE reads with MiXCR, giving one entry per CDR3 protein. The data show 300,000 to 400,000 distinct CDR3 sequences, roughly 6.9% seen once. The sample's time point: patch test 1, 2 weeks after DPC sensitization. Specified treatment: therapeutic diphenylcyclopropenone sensitization with weekly scalp DPC. The sample was whole blood, taken in connection with sensitization to the hapten diphenylcyclopropenone (DPC). These receptors all stem from a woman aged 18-29 years with alopecia areata. Some clones in this sample may be carry-over from other donors' samples.

V gene TRBV20-1 combines with J gene TRBJ2-3, with 9 bases lining up with TRBD2. The CDR3 extends over 16 amino acids. Looked up from germline, CDR1 is DFQATT and CDR2 is SNEGSKA (reference sequence). The V gene end was trimmed by 0 bases and the J gene end by 2 bases; junction bases not matched to a gene: 6. The CDR3 is CSARDSERGDTDTQYF. The CDR3 nucleotides read TGCAGTGCTAGAGATTCGGAGCGGGGGGACACAGATACGCAGTATTTT.

In this sample, this clonotype turned up a few times. The CDR3 sequence is CASSPLGDEQYF. DNA for the CDR3: TGTGCCAGCAGCCCGCTGGGCGACGAGCAGTACTTC. The chain employs TRBV13 and TRBJ2-7; no clear D. This CDR3 is built from 12 residues. Per germline, CDR1 PRHDT and CDR2 FYEKMQ (reference sequence). The V gene lost 5 bases and the J gene lost 5 bases, with 10 bases spanning the gap.

This clonotype appeared many times. V gene TRBV11-2 combines with J gene TRBJ2-5, with 11 bases fitting TRBD1. This CDR3 has 14 residues. Germline V gives CDR1 SGHAT, CDR2 FQNNGV. Unmatched junction bases numbered 2, after V lost 5 bases and J lost 3 bases. The CDR3 loop reads CASSPGQGEETQYF. The CDR3 nucleotides read TGTGCCAGCAGCCCGGGACAGGGGGAAGAGACCCAGTACTTC.

J is TRBJ1-2 and V is TRBV7-2; D is unresolved. Trimming shortened V by 5 bases and J by 8 bases, and 18 bases separated the two germline ends. This CDR3 is built from 14 residues. Germline CDR1 reads SGHTA; CDR2 reads FQGNSA. The CDR3 DNA follows: TGTGCCAGCAGCCTCGAGGGAGGGCTCGGGGGCTACACCTTC. Translated, it gives CASSLEGGLGGYTF.

The chain carries TRBV7-2 and TRBJ2-3; perhaps TRBD2 as D (5 bases). Germline loops: CDR1 SGHTA, CDR2 FQGNSA. The length of the CDR3 is 14 residues. V lost 5 bases to trimming and J lost 4 bases, with 13 bases between them. In nucleotides, the CDR3 is TGTGCCAGCAGCCCCCCCGGGGTATCAGATACGCAGTATTTT. This translates into CASSPPGVSDTQYF.

This clonotype was seen ten or more times. This chain joins TRBV13 and TRBJ2-3; D possibly uses TRBD1 or TRBD2 (5 bases each). Deletions cut 3 bases from V and 1 base from J, with 17 bases between. Germline V gives CDR1 PRHDT, CDR2 FYEKMQ (reference sequence). The length of the CDR3 is 17 residues. DNA for the CDR3: TGTGCCAGCAGCTTGAGGGCTCAGACGGGGCGCACAGATACGCAGTATTTT. As protein: CASSLRAQTGRTDTQYF.

This clonotype was recorded at least ten times. The V gene is TRBV9, the J gene TRBJ2-3; TRBD2 agrees at 12 bases. Germline V gene sequence: CDR1 SGDLS, CDR2 YYNGEE. This CDR3 has 18 amino acids. J was trimmed by 0 bases and V by 0 bases; bases with no gene match: 5. This chain's CDR3 is CASSVVPGLAGSTDTQYF. The CDR3 bases are TGTGCCAGCAGCGTAGTCCCAGGACTAGCGGGGAGCACAGATACGCAGTATTTT.

This clonotype was found a few times. The rearrangement joins TRBV12-3 or TRBV12-4 to TRBJ1-6; 11 nucleotides match TRBD1. The CDR3 consists of 17 residues. Losses at the gene ends were 6 bases for V and 8 bases for J; bases not matched to a gene: 12. CDR3 sequence: CASSAGQGVSVYSPLHF. The CDR3 nucleotides read TGTGCCAGCAGCGCGGGACAGGGGGTTTCGGTCTATTCACCCCTCCACTTT.